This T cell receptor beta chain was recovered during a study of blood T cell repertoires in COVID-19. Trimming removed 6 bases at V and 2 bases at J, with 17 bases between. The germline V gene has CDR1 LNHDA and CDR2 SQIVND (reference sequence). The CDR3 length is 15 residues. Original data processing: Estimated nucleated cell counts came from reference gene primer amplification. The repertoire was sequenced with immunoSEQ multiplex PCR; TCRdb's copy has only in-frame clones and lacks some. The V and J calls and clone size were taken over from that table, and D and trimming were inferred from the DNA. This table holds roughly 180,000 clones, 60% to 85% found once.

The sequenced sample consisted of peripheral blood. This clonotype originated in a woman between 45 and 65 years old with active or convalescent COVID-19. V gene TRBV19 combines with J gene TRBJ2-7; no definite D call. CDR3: CASSDPGSGTYEQYF. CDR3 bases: TGTGCCAGTAGCGATCCCGGATCAGGTACCTACGAGCAGTACTTC. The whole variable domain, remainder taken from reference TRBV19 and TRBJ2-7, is DGGITQSPKYLFRKEGQNVTLSCEQNLNHDAMYWYRQDPGQGLRLIYYSQIVNDFQKGDIAEGYSVSREKKESFPLTVTSAQKNPTAFYLCASSDPGSGTYEQYFGPGTRLTVT.